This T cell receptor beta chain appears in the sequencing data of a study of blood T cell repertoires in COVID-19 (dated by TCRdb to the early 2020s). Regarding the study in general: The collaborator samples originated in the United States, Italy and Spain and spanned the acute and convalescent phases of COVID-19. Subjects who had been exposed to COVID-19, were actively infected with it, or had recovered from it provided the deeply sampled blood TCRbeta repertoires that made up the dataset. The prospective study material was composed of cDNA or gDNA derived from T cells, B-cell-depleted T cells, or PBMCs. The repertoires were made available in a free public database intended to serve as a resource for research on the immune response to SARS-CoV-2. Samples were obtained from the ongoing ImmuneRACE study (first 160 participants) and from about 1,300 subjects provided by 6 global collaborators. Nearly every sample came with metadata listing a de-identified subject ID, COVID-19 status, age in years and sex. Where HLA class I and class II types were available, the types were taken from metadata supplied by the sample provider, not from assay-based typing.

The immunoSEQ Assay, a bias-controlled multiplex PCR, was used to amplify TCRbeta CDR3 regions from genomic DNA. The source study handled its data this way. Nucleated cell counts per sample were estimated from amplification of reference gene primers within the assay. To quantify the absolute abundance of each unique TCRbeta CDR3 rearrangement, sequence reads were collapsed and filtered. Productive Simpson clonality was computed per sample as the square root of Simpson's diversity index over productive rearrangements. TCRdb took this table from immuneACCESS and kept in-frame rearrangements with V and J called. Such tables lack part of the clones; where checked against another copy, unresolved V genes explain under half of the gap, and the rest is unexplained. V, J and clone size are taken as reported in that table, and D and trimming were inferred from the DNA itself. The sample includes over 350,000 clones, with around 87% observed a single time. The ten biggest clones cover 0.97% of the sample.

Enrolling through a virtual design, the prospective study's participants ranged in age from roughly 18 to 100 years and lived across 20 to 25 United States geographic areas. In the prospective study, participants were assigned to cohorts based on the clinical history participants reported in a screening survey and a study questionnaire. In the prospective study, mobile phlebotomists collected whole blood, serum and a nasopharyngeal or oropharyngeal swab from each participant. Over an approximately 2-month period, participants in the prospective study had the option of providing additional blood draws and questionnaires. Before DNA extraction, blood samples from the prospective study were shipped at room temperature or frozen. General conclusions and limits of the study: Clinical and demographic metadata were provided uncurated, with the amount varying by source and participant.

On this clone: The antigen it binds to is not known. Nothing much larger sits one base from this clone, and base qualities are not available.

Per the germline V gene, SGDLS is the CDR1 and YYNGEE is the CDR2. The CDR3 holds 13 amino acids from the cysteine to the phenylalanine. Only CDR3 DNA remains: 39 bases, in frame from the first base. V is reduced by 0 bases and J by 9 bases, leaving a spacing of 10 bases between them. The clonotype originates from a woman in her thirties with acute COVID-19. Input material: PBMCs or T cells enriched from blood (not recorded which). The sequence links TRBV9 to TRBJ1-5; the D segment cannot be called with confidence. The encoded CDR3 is CASSVAQVGPQHF. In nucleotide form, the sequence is TGTGCCAGCAGCGTAGCTCAGGTCGGGCCCCAGCATTTT.